This T cell receptor beta chain was sequenced for a study of patients and donors after allogeneic stem cell transplantation. CDR3 size: 16 residues. V was shortened by 7 bases and J by 2 bases, with 18 bases between the two germline ends. TCRdb fed the RT-PCR reads into MiXCR, producing one record per CDR3 protein. The sample consists of 150,000 to 250,000 distinct CDR3 sequences, around 41% of them appearing once. The sequence was collected from a human donor who was either an allogeneic HSCT recipient or a stem cell or donor lymphocyte infusion donor (not recorded which). It is not recorded whose cells these are; they may come from a transplant donor. V and J are TRBV12-3 or TRBV12-4 and TRBJ1-3, with D possibly being TRBD1 (5 bases). The source material was blood, either unsorted or a sorted T cell fraction (not recorded which). CDR3 DNA sequence: TGTGCCAGCACCCTGGGCGAGGGGACTACTGGAAACACCATATATTTT. Its translation is CASTLGEGTTGNTIYF.